This T cell receptor (beta chain) came from a study of CXCR3-negative and CXCR3-positive naive CD8 T cells. About this clonotype itself: Its target is unknown.

Study-wide results and caveats: Much lower diversity was found in memory CD8+ cells, while both naive subsets had comparably high diversity. Memory cells differed in TRBV-TRBJ usage, but naive CXCR3-negative and CXCR3-positive cells had similar usage. Naive subsets showed comparable surface CD5, and TCR interaction strength was also inferred from TRB CDR3 physicochemistry.

Cells that were CD45RO-CCR7+CD27+CD95- constituted naive CD8+ T cells. 5' RACE with UMI labels generated the TRB cDNA libraries. TCRdb re-called the 5' RACE reads and catalogs CDR3 proteins one per entry, DNA excluded. This specimen shows around 81,000 distinct CDR3 sequences; the ten leading clones hold around 1.4%. Sequencing used naive CXCR3- CD8+ T cells from blood. The subset here: CD45RO-CCR7+CD27+CD95- naive CD8+ T cells lacking CXCR3 (TNR3-). The TCR comes from a human donor in good health. Some clones in this sample may be carry-over from other donors' samples.

The CDR3 protein is CASSLYRSKATDTQYF. The rearrangement uses TRBV28 and TRBJ2-3. Germline CDR1 is MDHEN and CDR2 is SYDVKM. The CDR3 has 16 amino acids.